A selection of T cell receptor beta chains follows, all from one sample in a study of control samples from healthy donors and cancer patients. Generated by immunoSEQ multiplex PCR, the TCRdb table keeps only in-frame clones and is missing some. Here the sample spans roughly 120,000 clones, 85% to 95% being singletons. Sequences were obtained from blood. Receptors were obtained from a man in his thirties or forties in good health. Each CDR3 is given with its conserved first and last residue. The order of the fields is CDR3 length, V gene, CDR3 protein.

13 | TRBV10-1 | CASSETGSTEAFF
15 | TRBV18 | CASSQGTAKSYEQYF
13 | TRBV29-1 | CSARAGALVGYTF
15 | TRBV6-5 | CASSYSEAGGYEQYF
15 | TRBV6-5 | CASSWTSGGSGELFF
17 | TRBV6-2/TRBV6-3 | CASSTPIWATSTDTQYF
15 | TRBV28 | CASSFIQMGNQPQHF
15 | TRBV4-1 | CASSQGTGLGEKLFF
14 | TRBV7-6 | CASSLAGGNTEAFF
16 | TRBV5-1 | CASSTWTGGYDTEAFF
14 | TRBV19 | CASSRQGGNQPQHF
13 | TRBV30 | CAWRWGVTDTQYF
14 | TRBV7-3 | CASSNDRRKDGYTF
15 | TRBV18 | CASSLDRLDTDTQYF
16 | TRBV9 | CASSVVPGTNTGELFF
12 | TRBV5-4 | CASSSGGGGYTF
16 | TRBV7-2 | CASSYFTGGRSYEQYF
14 | TRBV27 | CASSPSGRGNTIYF
10 | TRBV12-3/TRBV12-4 | CRDLVHEQYF
16 | TRBV7-2 | CASSLMRTGSNEKLFF
15 | TRBV9 | CASSSQGTFTDTQYF
15 | TRBV30 | CAWRGRVWNTGELFF
14 | TRBV4-2 | CASSQDLGADTQYF
15 | TRBV6-5 | CASTPGRVPYNEQFF